The 3 T cell receptor beta chains listed next were all sequenced from one sample in a study of shared T cell receptors in the human thymus (dated by TCRdb to about 2021). Receptor amplification or capture employed the immunoSEQ multiplex PCR assay. TCRdb holds this immuneACCESS table with in-frame rearrangements only. Some clones are missing; in checked studies, unresolved V genes explain under half, and the rest has no known cause. Here the sample has 500,000 to 550,000 clones; 75% to 80% occur a single time. The ten largest clones take up 0.01% to 0.015% of the sample. Another study also made use of these data, one on human thymus T cells.

Sample: thymocytes. Receptors were obtained from a boy under two years old with a congenital heart defect. Donor details come from another sample of the same person, matched by shared clones.

V usage is TRBV7-9 and J usage is TRBJ2-7, with 10 bases lining up with TRBD1. Losses at the gene ends were 5 bases for V and 4 bases for J; bases not matched to a gene: 5. The germline CDR1 and CDR2 sequences are SEHNR and FQNEAQ (reference sequence). CDR3 length: 14 amino acids. The CDR3 sequence is CASSPGQGIYEQYF. The CDR3 DNA reads TGTGCCAGCAGCCCGGGACAGGGGATATACGAGCAGTACTTC.

The rearrangement uses TRBV27 and TRBJ2-1; D might be TRBD1 (5 bases). Per the germline V gene, CDR1 is MNHEY and CDR2 is SMNVEV (reference sequence). This CDR3 spans 18 amino acids. The V gene lost 2 bases and the J gene lost 6 bases, with 23 bases spanning the gap. CDR3 DNA: TGTGCCAGCAGTTTACCTTCCAAGGGGATCACCCTGACCAATGAGCAGTTCTTC. Translating gives CASSLPSKGITLTNEQFF.

This clone has just one count. The chain has TRBV11-3 and TRBJ2-1; TRBD2 aligns across 8 bases. V shed 2 bases and J 6 bases; nucleotides not matched to a gene: 9. The V gene's germline CDR1 is SGHNT and CDR2 YENEEA. This CDR3 spans 16 amino acids. CDR3 nucleotide sequence: TGTGCCAGCAGCTTAAGGTCCCCCGGGACTAGCAATGAGCAGTTCTTC. It codes for CASSLRSPGTSNEQFF.